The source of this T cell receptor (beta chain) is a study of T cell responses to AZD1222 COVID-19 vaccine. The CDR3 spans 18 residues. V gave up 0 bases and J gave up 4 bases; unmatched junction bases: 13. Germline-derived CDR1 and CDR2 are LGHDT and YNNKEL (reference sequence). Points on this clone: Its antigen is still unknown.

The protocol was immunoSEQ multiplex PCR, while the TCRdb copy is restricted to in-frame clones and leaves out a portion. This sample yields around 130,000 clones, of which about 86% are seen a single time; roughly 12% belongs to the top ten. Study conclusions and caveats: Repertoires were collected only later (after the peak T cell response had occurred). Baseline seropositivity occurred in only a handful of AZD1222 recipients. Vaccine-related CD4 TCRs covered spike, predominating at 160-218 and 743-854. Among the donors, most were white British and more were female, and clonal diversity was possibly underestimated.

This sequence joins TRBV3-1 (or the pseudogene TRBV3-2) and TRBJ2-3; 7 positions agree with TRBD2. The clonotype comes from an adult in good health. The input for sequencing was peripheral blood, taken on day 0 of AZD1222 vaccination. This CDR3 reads CASSQDPPMGGSPDTQYF. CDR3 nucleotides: TGTGCCAGCAGCCAAGATCCCCCCATGGGGGGGTCTCCAGATACGCAGTATTTT.